This TCR beta chain derives from a study of long-term antiretroviral therapy in people with HIV. Study-level points and caveats: Clones that expanded before ART (that is, prior to treatment) dominated the repertoire at all time points.

This CDR3 region has 14 residues. V was pared by 9 bases and J by 0 bases, with 12 bases between. Looked up from germline, CDR1 is LNHDA and CDR2 is SQIVND (reference sequence). Concerning this clone itself: Its antigen is as yet unknown.

The run of the v3.0 immunoSEQ assay was at survey level. Only in-frame clones appear in the TCRdb table, and some are missing; sequencing was by immunoSEQ multiplex PCR. The sample lists some 22,000 clones; under 85% were seen once. The chain links TRBV19 to TRBJ1-5, with D tentatively TRBD1 (5 bases). This TCR derives from a man aged 50-59 years with HIV. The source was unsorted PBMCs, collected 0.4 years after starting antiretroviral therapy. In DNA form, the CDR3 reads TGTGCCAGCAGGCAGGACAATAGCAATCAGCCCCAGCATTTT. It encodes CASRQDNSNQPQHF.